Shown below are 9 T cell receptor beta chains from a single sample sequenced in a study of cytotoxic CD8 clonotypes in ibrutinib-treated CLL. Libraries were prepared by immunoSEQ multiplex PCR; TCRdb keeps only in-frame clonotypes and omits some of them. The sample shows 35,000 or so clones, 70% to 80% of them seen only once. This material consisted of PBMCs, taken at disease progression, from a patient treated with ibrutinib. The receptors stem from a human donor with chronic lymphocytic leukemia.

In the case of this clone: The germline gene is not matched at one end of the junction; a read error may be the cause. This chain joins TRBV7-7 and TRBJ1-4; no reliable D call. Germline values: CDR1 SSHAT, CDR2 FNYEAQ (reference sequence). The CDR3 is made up of 13 amino acids. The CDR3 bases are TGTGCTAGCAGCCGGGCCAATAATGAAAAACTGTTTTTT. Encoded protein: CASSRANNEKLFF.

This clone was picked up a small number of times. This chain joins TRBV18 and TRBJ1-2, with TRBD1 identical over 7 bases. V trimming: 3 bases; J trimming: 2 bases; junction bases outside the gene matches: 3. This CDR3 spans 14 amino acids. Per the germline V gene, CDR1 is KGHSH and CDR2 is LQKENI. The CDR3 protein is CASSPGTDNYGYTF. Written as DNA, the CDR3 is TGTGCCAGCTCACCTGGGACAGACAACTATGGCTACACCTTC.

J is TRBJ2-5 and V is TRBV19, with 7 nucleotides matching TRBD2. Germline lookup yields CDR1 LNHDA and CDR2 SQIVND (reference sequence). V lost 10 bases, J lost 3 bases, and 14 bases stayed unmatched. This CDR3 region has 15 residues. The CDR3 DNA sequence: TGTGCCACCAGATTGTGGGCGGGGGATGAAGAGACCCAGTACTTC. The encoded protein is CATRLWAGDEETQYF.

The V call is TRBV29-1, the J call TRBJ2-5; possibly TRBD1 or TRBD2 for D (5 bases each). Trimming shortened V by 6 bases and J by 5 bases, and 16 bases separated the two germline ends. CDR1 and CDR2 from the germline V gene are SQVTM and ANQGSEA. The CDR3 loop spans 13 amino acids. The CDR3: CSVIGAPGETQYF. Written as DNA, the CDR3 is TGCAGCGTAATCGGGGCCCCCGGGGAGACCCAGTACTTC.

The gene calls are TRBV6-5 and TRBJ2-5; maybe TRBD1 (5 bases). The CDR3 runs 13 residues. Germline CDR1 and CDR2: MNHEY and SVGAGI. The V and J ends lost 5 bases and 3 bases respectively, with 10 bases between them. The CDR3 loop reads CASSDRPKETQYF. The CDR3 nucleotides read TGTGCCAGCAGTGACAGACCAAAAGAGACCCAGTACTTC.

V is TRBV6-1 and J is TRBJ1-2; 7 nucleotides line up with TRBD1. The CDR3 length is 15 residues. In germline, CDR1 is MNHNS, CDR2 SASEGT. With V trimmed by 0 bases and J by 5 bases, 6 bases remained unmatched. DNA of the CDR3: TGTGCCAGCAGTGAAGCTCCAGGGGGGTGGTATGGCTACACCTTC. Translation: CASSEAPGGWYGYTF.

DNA of the CDR3: TGTGCCAGCAGTGAGTTTCGGACTAGCGGGGGCACAGATACGCAGTATTTT. Translation: CASSEFRTSGGTDTQYF. This rearrangement joins TRBV6-1 to TRBJ2-3; 12 bases line up with TRBD2. CDR1 is MNHNS and CDR2 is SASEGT in the germline V gene. Losses at the gene ends were 3 bases for V and 1 base for J; bases not matched to a gene: 5. The CDR3 totals 17 residues.

The V call is TRBV5-1, the J call TRBJ2-6; a possible D gene is TRBD2 (6 bases). CDR3 length equals 17 residues. V lost 4 bases to trimming and J lost 2 bases, with 16 bases between them. Germline V CDR1 and CDR2: SGHRS, YFSETQ. CDR3 bases: TGCGCCAGCAGCCCCTCCTCGGGACTGGCTGGGGCCAACGTCCTGACTTTC. Its translation: CASSPSSGLAGANVLTF.

The chain uses TRBV2 and TRBJ2-7; D call uncertain. CDR1 is SNHLY and CDR2 is FYNNEI in the germline V gene. Trimming took off 5 bases at V and 5 bases at J, with 13 bases between the two ends. This CDR3 has 13 residues. As DNA, the CDR3 is TGTGCCAGCAGTAAGGACGGACCCAACGAGCAGTACTTC. It yields the protein CASSKDGPNEQYF.